This TCR beta chain was identified in a study of cytomegalovirus exposure and HLA in healthy donors. Notes on the study in general: Some V segments, TRBV6-2 and TRBV6-3 among them, were indistinguishable and were therefore excluded. In a later analysis, compared with equally common non-associated chains, HLA-associated beta chains were more expanded.

With respect to this clone: Its specificity is unknown.

Each of the donors was a healthy bone marrow donor. The PCR was carried out with 60 Vbeta primers and 13 Jbeta primers. Sequencing was performed with immunoSEQ multiplex PCR; in TCRdb, only in-frame clones are kept and a portion is missing. The sample has about 74,000 clones; the top ten hold around 7.5%. There are 11 residues in the CDR3. V was cut by 2 bases and J by 10 bases, with 8 bases left in between. Germline V gives CDR1 DFQATT, CDR2 SNEGSKA (reference sequence). The gene calls are TRBV20-1 and TRBJ1-4; no firm D call. Material for sequencing was PBMCs. The TCR was taken from a female donor in good health and CMV-seropositive. CDR3 bases: TGCAGTGCTAGAACATCCATAAAACTGTTTTTT. Amino acids: CSARTSIKLFF.